This T cell receptor (beta chain) is drawn from a study of shared clonotypes between healthy human individuals. In germline, CDR1 is SEHNR, CDR2 FQNEAQ (reference sequence). Trimming took 5 bases from V and 5 from J; bases not matched to a gene: 5. This CDR3 contains 14 residues. A single count supports this clone. Using immunoSEQ multiplex PCR, the repertoire was profiled, and TCRdb retains in-frame clones only, with some absent. The sample lists about 990,000 clones, approximately 80% occurring once. The chain combines TRBV7-9 with TRBJ2-5, with 10 bases identical to TRBD1. Sequencing used memory CD4+ T cells from PBMCs. Specified subset: CD45RA-negative fraction. The TCR sequence derives from a man between 18 and 35 years old in good health. Some clones in this sample may be carry-over from other donors' samples. The CDR3 sequence is CASSRGQGKETQYF. In DNA, the CDR3 is TGTGCCAGCAGCCGGGGACAGGGGAAGGAGACCCAGTACTTC.